What follows are 20 T cell receptor beta chains derived from one specimen sequenced in a study of control samples from healthy donors and cancer patients. Sequencing was performed with immunoSEQ multiplex PCR; in TCRdb, only in-frame clones are kept and a portion is missing. The sample consists of 390,000 or so clones, 90% of them appearing once. Sequencing input: PBMCs. The receptors stem from a man between 40 and 49 years old with head and neck cancer.

The chain recombines TRBV4-3 with TRBJ2-3; D remains ambiguous. Per the germline V gene, CDR1 is LGHNA and CDR2 is YSLEER. This CDR3 is 14 amino acids long. Deletions cut 1 base from V and 2 bases from J, with 7 bases between. The CDR3 is CASSQATTTDTQYF. CDR3 coding DNA: TGCGCCAGCAGCCAAGCAACTACCACAGATACGCAGTATTTT.

V is TRBV2 and J is TRBJ2-5; D unresolved. The germline V gene has CDR1 SNHLY and CDR2 FYNNEI. Between the trimmed V and J ends, which lost 4 bases and 1 base, there was a span of 7 bases. The CDR3 totals 13 residues. The CDR3 loop is CASSVDLQETQYF. DNA for the CDR3: TGTGCCAGCAGTGTGGATCTCCAAGAGACCCAGTACTTC.

A single count supports this clone. This rearrangement joins TRBV7-9 to TRBJ1-2; 9 positions agree with TRBD1. Per germline, CDR1 SEHNR and CDR2 FQNEAQ (reference sequence). The length of the CDR3 is 14 residues. With 5 bases clipped from V and 3 bases from J, the junction kept 4 bases outside the gene matches. CDR3 coding DNA: TGTGCCAGCAGCCCGTGGACAGGGGACTATGGCTACACCTTC. Translated, it gives CASSPWTGDYGYTF.

This clone was seen a single time. The chain carries TRBV9 and TRBJ2-5, with TRBD1 identical over 11 bases. Germline lookup yields CDR1 SGDLS and CDR2 YYNGEE. J was trimmed by 11 bases and V by 4 bases; bases with no gene match: 7. The CDR3 sequence is 13 residues long. CDR3 residues: CASSPGTGGNQYF. CDR3 DNA sequence: TGTGCCAGCAGCCCCGGGACAGGGGGTAATCAGTACTTC.

J is TRBJ1-5 and V is TRBV19; D unclear. There are 15 residues in the CDR3. Germline V CDR1 and CDR2: LNHDA, SQIVND (reference sequence). Trimming pared 3 bases from V and 6 bases from J, leaving 15 bases between. DNA for the CDR3: TGTGCCAGTAGTATTGAGGGAGGAAACCTTCAGCCCCAGCATTTT. Protein: CASSIEGGNLQPQHF.

In this sample, this clone turned up once. At the DNA level, this CDR3 is encoded by other sequences in the same sample as well. The chain is built from TRBV9 and TRBJ1-1, with TRBD1 identical over 10 bases. The germline V gene encodes CDR1 SGDLS and CDR2 YYNGEE. J lost 0 bases, V lost 3 bases, and 5 bases had no gene match. This CDR3 spans 16 amino acids. The CDR3 loop is CASSARQGALNTEAFF. CDR3 sequence (DNA): TGTGCCAGCAGCGCCCGACAGGGGGCCTTGAACACTGAAGCTTTCTTT.

The chain recombines TRBV27 with TRBJ2-7; D may be TRBD1 (5 bases). There are 15 residues in the CDR3. Trimming removed 3 bases from V and 3 bases from J, with 15 bases in between. Germline CDR1 reads MNHEY; CDR2 reads SMNVEV (reference sequence). In nucleotides, the CDR3 is TGTGCCAGCAGTTTTCGGCAGGGATGGAGCTACGAGCAGTACTTC. The encoded protein is CASSFRQGWSYEQYF.

The genes are TRBV3-1 (or the pseudogene TRBV3-2) and TRBJ2-3; D may be TRBD1 or TRBD2 (5 bases each). This CDR3 spans 14 amino acids. V lost 1 base, J lost 7 bases, and 12 bases lay in between. CDR1 and CDR2 (germline): LGHDT, YNNKEL (reference sequence). CDR3 in DNA: TGTGCCAGCAGCCAAGGGGGGTCGGTCAATACGCAGTATTTT. Protein: CASSQGGSVNTQYF.

The chain links TRBV28 to TRBJ2-7; 9 nucleotides agree with TRBD2. The ends lost 6 bases at V and 0 bases at J; junction bases unmatched: 0. Germline V gene data show CDR1 as MDHEN and CDR2 as SYDVKM. The CDR3 contains 13 residues. Written as DNA, the CDR3 is TGTGCCAGCAGGACTAGCGGCTCCTACGAGCAGTACTTC. Translation: CASRTSGSYEQYF.

The J gene is TRBJ1-4, the V gene TRBV25-1; TRBD1 is a possible D gene (5 bases). Trimming took 6 bases from V and 0 from J, leaving 8 bases between them. The CDR3 totals 14 residues. Per germline, CDR1 MGHDK and CDR2 SYGVNS. In DNA, the CDR3 is TGTGCCAGCAGCCGACAGACAACTAATGAAAAACTGTTTTTT. It yields the protein CASSRQTTNEKLFF.

This chain connects TRBV27 to TRBJ1-5, with D hard to call. This CDR3 has 13 residues. The V end lost 4 bases, the J end lost 10 bases, and 14 bases lay between the germline ends. Per germline, CDR1 MNHEY and CDR2 SMNVEV (reference sequence). This CDR3 is CASSSPPRGPQHF. For the CDR3, the DNA is TGTGCCAGCAGTTCCCCCCCGAGAGGCCCCCAGCATTTT.

This clone has just one count. The chain recombines TRBV11-3 with TRBJ2-5; perhaps TRBD2 as D (5 bases). The V end was cut by 2 bases, the J end by 0 bases, with 10 bases between. The length of the CDR3 is 15 residues. The germline CDR1 and CDR2 sequences are SGHNT and YENEEA. CDR3 sequence reads: CASSLNGINQETQYF. Written as DNA, the CDR3 is TGTGCCAGCAGCTTAAACGGGATTAACCAAGAGACCCAGTACTTC.

This rearrangement joins TRBV7-9 to TRBJ2-1; D unresolved. CDR3 size: 12 residues. Trimming cost V 5 bases and J 10 bases, with 12 bases left between them. Germline CDR1 reads SEHNR; CDR2 reads FQNEAQ (reference sequence). As DNA, the CDR3 is TGTGCCAGCAGCCCGCCCGTGTCAGAGCAGTTCTTC. Its protein is CASSPPVSEQFF.

The chain recombines TRBV20-1 with TRBJ2-5; TRBD2 is a possible D gene (5 bases). Germline values: CDR1 DFQATT, CDR2 SNEGSKA (reference sequence). CDR3 length: 11 amino acids. The ends were cut back, 8 bases at V and 0 bases at J, with 7 bases in the middle. Written as DNA, the CDR3 is TGCAGTAAGACTAACCAAGAGACCCAGTACTTC. It is translated as CSKTNQETQYF.

This rearrangement joins TRBV6-1 to TRBJ1-5; TRBD1 is a possible D gene (6 bases). V was cut by 11 bases and J by 0 bases, with 11 bases left in between. CDR3 length: 13 residues. Germline CDR1 reads MNHNS; CDR2 reads SASEGT. CDR3 protein: CAEKGDSNQPQHF. The CDR3 bases are TGTGCCGAAAAGGGGGATAGCAATCAGCCCCAGCATTTT.

The chain carries TRBV18 and TRBJ1-1, with D possibly being TRBD1 (6 bases). V lost 5 bases and J 1 base, leaving 11 bases between the germline ends. The CDR3 is 14 amino acids. Germline V gene data show CDR1 as KGHSH and CDR2 as LQKENI. CDR3 in DNA: TGTGCCAGCTCATCGGACAGCCAGAACACTGAAGCTTTCTTT. This translates into CASSSDSQNTEAFF. The complete variable domain, with remaining parts taken from reference TRBV18 and TRBJ1-1, reads NAGVMQNPRHLVRRRGQEARLRCSPMKGHSHVYWYRQLPEEGLKFMVYLQKENIIDESGMPKERFSAEFPKEGPSILRIQQVVRGDSAAYFCASSSDSQNTEAFFGQGTRLTVV.

This clone has only one observation. The rearrangement joins TRBV2 to TRBJ1-3; weak D call: TRBD1 (6 bases). The CDR3 has 15 amino acids. V gave up 6 bases and J gave up 3 bases, with 15 bases separating them. The germline V gene encodes CDR1 SNHLY and CDR2 FYNNEI. This chain's CDR3 is CASSVPTGSGNTIYF. The CDR3 coding sequence is TGTGCCAGCAGCGTGCCCACAGGGAGTGGAAACACCATATATTTT.

The genes are TRBV3-1 (or the pseudogene TRBV3-2) and TRBJ1-6; 7 nucleotides match TRBD1. Losses at the gene ends were 1 base for V and 10 bases for J; bases not matched to a gene: 10. The CDR3 is 16 amino acids. Germline CDR1 is LGHDT and CDR2 is YNNKEL (reference sequence). The CDR3 DNA is TGTGCCAGCAGCCAAGCCTCGACAGGGCTCGCGTCACCCCTCCACTTT. This encodes CASSQASTGLASPLHF.

The genes are TRBV10-3 and TRBJ1-1, with 8 bases matching TRBD1. Germline lookup yields CDR1 ENHRY and CDR2 SYGVKD. Germline trimming cut 7 bases from V and 2 bases from J; bases unmatched to any gene: 6. CDR3 length: 14 residues. The CDR3, as DNA: TGTGCCATCAATTCCAGGGGGCAAAACACTGAAGCTTTCTTT. Translating gives CAINSRGQNTEAFF.

The chain has TRBV19 and TRBJ1-2; D unclear. Trimming pared 3 bases from V and 3 bases from J, leaving 14 bases between. Per germline, CDR1 LNHDA and CDR2 SQIVND (reference sequence). The CDR3 is 15 residues long. This chain's CDR3 is CASSIGQASHYGYTF. As DNA, the CDR3 is TGTGCCAGTAGTATCGGGCAGGCGTCCCACTATGGCTACACCTTC.